This TCR beta chain was sequenced during a study of glioma-infiltrating T cells. Whole-study results and caveats: Tissue and blood shared very few CDR3 sequences. Tissue-blood divergence was below expectation in non-neoplastic patients, above in gliomas.

Concerning this clonotype itself: What it binds is not known. A read error may produce the germline difference seen at one junction end.

Looked up from germline, CDR1 is SEHNR and CDR2 is FQNEAQ (reference sequence). The CDR3 covers 13 residues. Amplification of TCR alpha and beta CDR3 regions from RNA used iRepertoire nested multiplex PCR. For one-step reverse transcription and amplification, 100-400 ng of tissue mRNA or PBMC total RNA was used. TCRdb reprocessed the multiplex PCR reads via MiXCR and lists one record per CDR3 protein. The sample holds about 93,000 distinct CDR3 sequences; 35% to 45% are singletons and the top ten take 30% to 40%. The genes are TRBV7-9 and TRBJ1-1; D not resolved. This TCR was recovered from a human donor with low-grade glioma or glioblastoma, undergoing nonglioma brain surgery, or in good health (not recorded which). The sample taken for sequencing was glioma tissue, nonneoplastic brain tissue, or PBMCs (not recorded which). The CDR3 DNA sequence: TGTGCCAGCAACCCCACACCGAACACTAAAGCTTTCTTT. Translation: CASNPTPNTKAFF.